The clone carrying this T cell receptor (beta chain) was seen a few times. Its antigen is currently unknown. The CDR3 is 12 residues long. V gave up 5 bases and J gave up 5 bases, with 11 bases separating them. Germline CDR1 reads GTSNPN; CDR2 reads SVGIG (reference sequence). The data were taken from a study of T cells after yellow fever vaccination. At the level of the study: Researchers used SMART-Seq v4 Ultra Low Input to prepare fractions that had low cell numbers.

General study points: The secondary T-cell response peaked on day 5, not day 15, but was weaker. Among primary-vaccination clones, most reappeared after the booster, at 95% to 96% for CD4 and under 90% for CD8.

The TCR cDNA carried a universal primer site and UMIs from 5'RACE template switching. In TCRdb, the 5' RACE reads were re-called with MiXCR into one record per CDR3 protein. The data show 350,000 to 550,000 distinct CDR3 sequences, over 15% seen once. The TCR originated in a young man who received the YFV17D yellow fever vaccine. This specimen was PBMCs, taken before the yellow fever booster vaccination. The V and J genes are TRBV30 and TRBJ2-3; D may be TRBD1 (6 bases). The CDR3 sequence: CAWGRQVDTQYF. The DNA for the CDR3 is TGTGCCTGGGGGAGACAGGTAGATACGCAGTATTTT.